Detailed here is one T cell receptor (beta chain). What it binds is unknown. This entry belongs to a study of cytomegalovirus exposure and HLA in healthy donors. Points from the study as a whole: Analyzed later, association rates of TCRs varied across HLA loci, with DRB1 most and HLA-C fewest.

Primers: 60 Vbeta forward and 13 Jbeta reverse. Repertoires were generated with immunoSEQ multiplex PCR, while TCRdb's copy carries only in-frame clones and drops some. The data show around 95,000 clones, over 65% seen once. Trimming stripped 1 base from V and 0 bases from J, with 6 bases between. This CDR3 is 15 amino acids long. In germline, CDR1 is SGHTA, CDR2 FQGNSA. The chain has TRBV7-2 and TRBJ2-2; D remains ambiguous. The sequence came from a male donor in good health and CMV-seronegative. The sequenced material came from PBMCs. The CDR3 DNA follows: TGTGCCAGCAGCTTAGGTCCTCCGAACACCGGGGAGCTGTTTTTT. It specifies CASSLGPPNTGELFF.